Listed below are T cell receptor beta chains from one sample, sequenced in a study of T cell repertoires in cytomegalovirus infection. TCRdb independently ran MiXCR on the reads; one entry per CDR3 protein. The table has some 6,000 distinct CDR3 sequences, 45% to 55% seen once. For these TCRs, the target antigens are not known. Sample: PBMCs, sequenced either directly or after in vitro stimulation (not recorded which). These receptors all come from a human donor in good health (CMV status not recorded). Some clones in this sample may be carry-over from other donors' samples. Each CDR3 is given with its conserved first and last residue. The D gene is left open where the match is weak. Clone size appears in some rows only: once, few, many, or a class for an expanded clone.

j_call v_call clone_size d_call cdr3_aa cdr3_nt
TRBJ1-1 TRBV9 NA TRBD1 CASSVFDRVNTEAFF TGTGCCAGCAGCGTTTTCGACAGGGTGAACACTGAAGCTTTCTTT
TRBJ2-5 TRBV5-4 NA TRBD2 CASTGGTIGGQETQSF TGTGCCAGCACGGGGGGGACTATCGGGGGACAAGAGACCCAGTCCTTC
TRBJ2-7 TRBV7-2 few NA CASSLARLNSYEQYF TGTGCCAGCAGCTTAGCTCGGTTAAACTCCTACGAGCAGTACTTC
TRBJ2-7 TRBV6-1 NA TRBD1 CASSGTAGGGYEQYF TGTGCCAGCAGCGGAACTGCAGGGGGCGGCTACGAGCAGTACTTC
TRBJ2-7 TRBV7-2 NA NA CASSCNTPGDERYF TGTGCCAGCAGCTGTAACACCCCTGGCGACGAGCGGTACTTT
TRBJ2-1 TRBV10-3 many TRBD2 CAIRDLAGGNNEQFF TGTGCCATCAGAGACCTAGCGGGAGGGAATAATGAGCAGTTCTTC
TRBJ2-5 TRBV20-1 NA TRBD2 CSATNLAGGRETQYF TGCAGTGCTACTAATCTAGCGGGGGGCCGAGAGACCCAGTACTTC
TRBJ1-1 TRBV7-9 few TRBD1 CASSQGGASEAFF TGTGCCAGCAGCCAGGGGGGGGCGTCTGAAGCTTTCTTT
TRBJ2-5 TRBV7-9 NA NA CASSLGTARAETQYF TGTGCCAGCAGCTTAGGGACCGCAAGGGCGGAGACCCAGTACTTC
TRBJ2-7 TRBV7-2 NA NA CASSLYPPGDEQYF TGTGCCAGCAGCTTGTACCCCCCTGGCGACGAACAGTACTTC
TRBJ1-5 TRBV7-2 NA NA CARSGRADQPQHF TGTGCCAGAAGCGGACGGGCGGATCAGCCCCAGCATTTT
TRBJ2-7 TRBV6-5 NA NA CASSGDTPVYEHYF TGTGCCAGCAGCGGGGACACCCCTGTCTACGAGCATTACTTC
TRBJ1-1 TRBV7-2 NA NA CASSLWGGTEAFF TGTGCCAGCAGCTTATGGGGGGGCACTGAAGCTTTCTTT
TRBJ2-5 TRBV7-2 many NA CASSLGVRPTQETQYF TGTGCCAGCAGCTTGGGCGTGCGGCCAACCCAAGAGACCCAGTACTTC
TRBJ1-5 TRBV7-2 NA TRBD1 CASSISGQTGQPQHF TGTGCCAGCAGCATCTCGGGACAGACTGGTCAGCCCCAGCATTTT
TRBJ1-5 TRBV7-9 NA NA CASSLEGEGEQPQHF TGTGCCAGCAGCTTAGAAGGGGAAGGAGAGCAGCCCCAGCATTTT
TRBJ1-1 TRBV4-1 NA NA CASSQVDGESTEAFF TGTGCCAGCAGCCAAGTGGACGGAGAGAGCACTGAAGCTTTCTTT
TRBJ1-5 TRBV7-6 NA NA CASSPETYRNQPPHF TGTGCCAGCAGCCCCGAAACCTACCGCAATCAGCCCCCGCATTTT
TRBJ2-2 TRBV7-2 NA TRBD2 CASRLSGGFGGELFF TGTGCCAGCAGATTAAGCGGGGGGTTTGGCGGGGAGCTGTTTTTT
TRBJ2-1 TRBV7-9 NA TRBD2 CASSAGGTEQFF TGTGCCAGCAGCGCCGGGGGGACTGAGCAGTTCTTC
TRBJ2-1 TRBV7-8 few TRBD2 CASSLLNKRGAGQNEQFF TGTGCCAGCAGCCTTCTCAATAAGCGGGGGGCCGGGCAGAATGAGCAGTTCTTC
TRBJ2-7 TRBV7-8 many NA CASSCYPPGDEQYF TGTGCCAGCAGCTGTTACCCCCCTGGCGACGAGCAGTACTTC
TRBJ2-1 TRBV29-1 NA TRBD2 CSVDGVSGRTYNEQFF TGCAGCGTTGACGGGGTTAGCGGGAGGACCTACAATGAGCAGTTCTTC
TRBJ1-1 TRBV4-2 large NA CASSQAMDRLNTEAFF TGTGCCAGCAGCCAAGCTATGGACAGATTGAACACTGAAGCTTTCTTT
TRBJ2-7 TRBV7-8 once NA CASSGGTPLDEQYF TGTGCCAGCAGCGGGGGCACCCCTCTCGACGAGCAGTACTTC
TRBJ1-5 TRBV10-3 NA NA CAISWDSNQPQHF TGTGCCATCAGTTGGGACAGCAATCAGCCCCAGCATTTT
TRBJ1-1 TRBV7-6 NA NA CASSLAGGLEAFF TGTGCCAGCAGCTTAGCTGGCGGTTTAGAAGCTTTCTTT